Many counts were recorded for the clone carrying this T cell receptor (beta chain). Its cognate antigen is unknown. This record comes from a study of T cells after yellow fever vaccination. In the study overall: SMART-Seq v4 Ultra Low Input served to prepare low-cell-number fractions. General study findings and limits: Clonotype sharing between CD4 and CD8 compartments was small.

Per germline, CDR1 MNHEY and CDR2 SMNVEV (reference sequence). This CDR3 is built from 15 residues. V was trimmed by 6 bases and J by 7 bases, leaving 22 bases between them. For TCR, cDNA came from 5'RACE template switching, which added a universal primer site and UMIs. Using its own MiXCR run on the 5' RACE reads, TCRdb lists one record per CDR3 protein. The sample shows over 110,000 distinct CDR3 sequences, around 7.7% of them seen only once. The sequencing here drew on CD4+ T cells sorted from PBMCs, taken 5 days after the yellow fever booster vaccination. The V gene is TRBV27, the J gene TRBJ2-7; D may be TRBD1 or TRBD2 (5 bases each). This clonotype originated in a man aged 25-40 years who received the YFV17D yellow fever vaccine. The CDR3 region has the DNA TGTGCCAGCAGGGCGGCCGGGACCCGCTTACCGGAGCAGTACTTC. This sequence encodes CASRAAGTRLPEQYF.